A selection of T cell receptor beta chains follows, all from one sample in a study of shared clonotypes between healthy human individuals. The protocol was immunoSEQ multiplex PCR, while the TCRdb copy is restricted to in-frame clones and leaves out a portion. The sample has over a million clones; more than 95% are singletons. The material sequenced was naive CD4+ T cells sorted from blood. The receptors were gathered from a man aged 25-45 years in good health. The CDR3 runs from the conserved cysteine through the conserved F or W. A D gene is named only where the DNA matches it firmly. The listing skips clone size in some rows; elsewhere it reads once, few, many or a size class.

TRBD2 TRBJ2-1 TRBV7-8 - CASSLLTSRGEQFF TGTGCCAGCAGCCTGCTGACTAGCAGAGGCGAGCAGTTCTTC
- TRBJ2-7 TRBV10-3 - CAIRAGAYEQYF TGTGCCATCAGAGCAGGGGCTTACGAGCAGTACTTC
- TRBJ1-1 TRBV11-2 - CASSLDRVLEAFF TGTGCCAGCAGCTTAGATCGCGTGTTGGAGGCTTTCTTT
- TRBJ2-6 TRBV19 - CAMGSSPESGANVLTF TGTGCCATGGGAAGTTCACCTGAGTCTGGGGCCAACGTCCTGACTTTC
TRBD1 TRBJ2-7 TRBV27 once CASSRDRNYEQYF TGTGCCAGCAGTAGGGACAGGAACTACGAGCAGTACTTC
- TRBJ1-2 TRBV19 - CASRSHNLNYGYTF TGTGCCAGTCGCAGCCACAACCTTAACTATGGCTACACCTTC
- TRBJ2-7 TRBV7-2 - CASSLSGGSYEQYF TGTGCCAGCAGCTTATCTGGAGGCTCCTACGAGCAGTACTTC
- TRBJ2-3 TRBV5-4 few CASSPGGRTSTDTQYF TGTGCCAGCAGCCCTGGTGGGAGGACTAGCACAGATACGCAGTATTTT
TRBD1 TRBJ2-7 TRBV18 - CASSLKGWQNRGASYEQYF TGTGCCAGCTCACTAAAGGGGTGGCAAAACAGGGGAGCTTCCTACGAGCAGTACTTC
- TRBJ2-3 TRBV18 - CASSPLGQGLDTQYF TGTGCCAGCTCACCACTCGGGCAGGGGTTAGATACGCAGTATTTT
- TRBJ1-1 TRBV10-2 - CASSERTTEAFF TGCGCCAGCAGTGAGAGGACCACTGAAGCTTTCTTT
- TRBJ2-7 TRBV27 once CASSVRGRNLLRPKAEQYF TGTGCCAGCAGTGTCCGGGGACGCAACCTACTCAGGCCCAAAGCCGAGCAGTACTTC
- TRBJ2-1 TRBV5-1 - CASSLVTEGNEQFF TGCGCCAGCAGCTTGGTAACAGAAGGCAATGAGCAGTTCTTC
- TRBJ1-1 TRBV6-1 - CASSDWRTEAFF TGTGCCAGCAGTGATTGGCGGACTGAAGCTTTCTTT
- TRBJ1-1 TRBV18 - CASSRGRVPNTEAFF TGTGCCAGCTCCCGAGGAAGGGTGCCGAACACTGAAGCTTTCTTT
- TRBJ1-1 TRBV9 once CASSVVGKKNTEAFF TGTGCCAGCAGCGTAGTGGGCAAAAAGAACACTGAAGCTTTCTTT
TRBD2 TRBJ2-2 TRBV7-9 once CASSFLAGGTGELFF TGTGCCAGCAGCTTTCTAGCGGGAGGCACCGGGGAGCTGTTTTTT
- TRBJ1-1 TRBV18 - CASSPPLVSTEAFF TGTGCCAGCTCACCACCGCTGGTTAGCACTGAAGCTTTCTTT
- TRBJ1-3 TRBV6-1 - CASSDDRGFAGNTIYF TGTGCCAGCAGTGATGATCGGGGGTTCGCTGGAAACACCATATATTTT
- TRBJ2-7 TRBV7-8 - CASSLLVAVGQTYEQYF TGTGCCAGCAGCCTACTAGTGGCCGTTGGACAGACCTACGAGCAGTACTTC
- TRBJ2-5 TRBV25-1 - CASSEFRGGGDTQYF TGTGCCAGCAGTGAATTCCGGGGAGGGGGTGACACCCAGTACTTC
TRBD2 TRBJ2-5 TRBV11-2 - CASSFGGGQIQETQYF TGTGCCAGCAGCTTCGGGGGGGGACAAATACAAGAGACCCAGTACTTC
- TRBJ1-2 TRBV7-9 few CASEGRQSYGYTF TGTGCCAGCGAGGGTCGACAGTCCTATGGCTACACCTTC
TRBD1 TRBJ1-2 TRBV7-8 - CASSPWDRGLYGYTF TGTGCCAGCAGCCCGTGGGACAGGGGTCTCTATGGCTACACCTTC
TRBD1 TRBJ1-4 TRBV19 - CASLKGGMDEKLFF TGTGCCAGCTTGAAAGGGGGCATGGATGAAAAACTGTTTTTT
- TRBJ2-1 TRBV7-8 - CASSLAWSDEQFF TGTGCCAGCAGCTTAGCGTGGTCCGATGAGCAGTTCTTC
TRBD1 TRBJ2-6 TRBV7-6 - CASSGYRGPRANVLTF TGTGCCAGCAGCGGGTACAGGGGCCCGAGGGCCAACGTCCTGACTTTC
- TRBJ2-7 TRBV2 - CASYSGTSSYEQYF TGTGCCAGCTACTCTGGCACCAGCTCCTACGAGCAGTACTTC
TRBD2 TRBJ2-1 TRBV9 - CASSVGASGRAHNEQFF TGTGCCAGCAGCGTAGGTGCTAGCGGGAGGGCCCACAATGAGCAGTTCTTC
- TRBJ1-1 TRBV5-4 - CASSRGDEAFF TGTGCCAGCAGCCGGGGTGATGAAGCTTTCTTT
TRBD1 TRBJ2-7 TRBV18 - CASSRDRTYEQYF TGTGCCAGCTCAAGGGACAGAACCTACGAGCAGTACTTC
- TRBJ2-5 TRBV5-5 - CASSLGQGETQYF TGTGCCAGCAGCTTGGGGCAGGGAGAGACCCAGTACTTC
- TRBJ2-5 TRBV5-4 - CASSPTGTQETQYF TGTGCCAGCAGCCCCACCGGGACTCAAGAGACCCAGTACTTC
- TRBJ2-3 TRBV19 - CASSPGSTDTQYF TGTGCCAGTAGCCCGGGGTCCACAGATACGCAGTATTTT
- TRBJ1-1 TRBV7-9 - CASSLEAGENTEAFF TGTGCCAGCAGCTTAGAAGCCGGAGAGAACACTGAAGCTTTCTTT
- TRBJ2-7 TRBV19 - CASSMQGYQTYEQYF TGTGCCAGTAGTATGCAGGGCTACCAAACCTACGAGCAGTACTTC
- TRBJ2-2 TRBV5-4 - CASSFSGANTGELFF TGTGCCAGCAGCTTTAGCGGAGCGAACACCGGGGAGCTGTTTTTT
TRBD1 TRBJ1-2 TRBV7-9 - CASSFGTGGVNYGYTF TGTGCCAGCAGCTTTGGGACAGGGGGCGTTAACTATGGCTACACCTTC
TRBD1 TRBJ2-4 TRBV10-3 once CAISEVVRDRVTKNIQYF TGTGCCATCAGTGAAGTAGTTCGGGACAGGGTAACCAAAAACATTCAGTACTTC
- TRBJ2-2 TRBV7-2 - CASRDYTNTGELFF TGTGCCAGCAGGGACTACACGAACACCGGGGAGCTGTTTTTT
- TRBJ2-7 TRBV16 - CASRGRLQLSSYEQYF TGTGCCAGCCGGGGGAGACTACAGCTAAGCTCCTACGAGCAGTACTTC
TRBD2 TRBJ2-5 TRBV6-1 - CASSERTSGSWSIWETQYF TGTGCCAGCAGTGAGAGGACTAGCGGGAGTTGGTCCATTTGGGAGACCCAGTACTTC
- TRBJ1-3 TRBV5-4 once CASSVPDGPSSGNTIYF TGTGCCAGCAGCGTCCCGGACGGTCCTTCCTCTGGAAACACCATATATTTT
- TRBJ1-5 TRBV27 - CASRRIGSRLAHQPQHF TGTGCCAGCAGGAGGATCGGGTCCCGCTTGGCGCATCAGCCCCAGCATTTT
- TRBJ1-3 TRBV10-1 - CASSESGGRQYRNTIYF TGCGCCAGCAGTGAGTCTGGGGGGCGCCAGTACAGAAACACCATATATTTT
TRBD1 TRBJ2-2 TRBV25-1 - CASSESYRTGVDTGELFF TGTGCCAGCAGTGAATCTTACCGGACAGGGGTAGATACCGGGGAGCTGTTTTTT
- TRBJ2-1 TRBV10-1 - CASSESTTNEQFF TGCGCCAGCAGTGAGTCGACTACCAATGAGCAGTTCTTC
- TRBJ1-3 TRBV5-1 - CASSLVGEPGNTIYF TGCGCCAGCAGCTTGGTCGGGGAGCCTGGAAACACCATATATTTT
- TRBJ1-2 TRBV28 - CASSLIDRINYGYTF TGTGCCAGCAGTTTAATTGACAGGATAAACTATGGCTACACCTTC
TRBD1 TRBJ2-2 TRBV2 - CASSADRPNTGELFF TGTGCCAGCTCAGCGGACAGGCCGAACACCGGGGAGCTGTTTTTT
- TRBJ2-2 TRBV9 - CASSVVARNTGELFF TGTGCCAGCAGCGTAGTGGCTAGGAACACCGGGGAGCTGTTTTTT